This T cell receptor beta chain was found in a study of spatial heterogeneity in lung cancer. This CDR3 spans 15 amino acids. Germline V gives CDR1 SGHAT, CDR2 FQNNGV. Losses at the gene ends were 5 bases for V and 4 bases for J; bases not matched to a gene: 5. With respect to this clonotype: Its cognate antigen is unknown.

Broader study findings: There were more appearances of ubiquitous expanded tumor TCRs in blood at resection than at follow-up.

TCRdb reprocessed the 5' RACE reads via MiXCR and lists one record per CDR3 protein. The sample lists some 47,000 distinct CDR3 sequences, less than 9% occurring once. Described time point: sample taken at primary tumor resection. No cells were sorted before sequencing. The whole RNA sequenced was extracted from tumor, nontumor lung or frozen PBMC. The gene calls are TRBV11-2 and TRBJ2-2; 9 nucleotides line up with TRBD1. Sequences were derived from PBMCs, sampled at surgery. The sequence came from a female donor with early-stage non-small cell lung cancer. CDR3 protein: CASSLGTGITGELFF. In DNA form, the CDR3 reads TGTGCCAGCAGCCTGGGGACAGGGATCACCGGGGAGCTGTTTTTT.